This T cell receptor (beta chain) was profiled in a study of blood T cell repertoires in COVID-19. Overall study context: There were acute and convalescent COVID-19 samples, and they came from the United States, Italy and Spain. From T cells, B-cell-depleted T cells, or PBMCs came the material, which was cDNA or gDNA.

Germline V CDR1 and CDR2: SGDLS, YYNGEE. The V gene lost 0 bases and the J gene lost 6 bases, with 9 bases spanning the gap. The CDR3 covers 13 residues. Per the authors' pipeline: It was from reference gene primer amplification that nucleated cell counts were estimated. Sequencing was performed with immunoSEQ multiplex PCR; in TCRdb, only in-frame clones are kept and a portion is missing. That table is the source of V, J and clone size, and D and trimming were worked out from the DNA. The table has 150,000 to 200,000 clones, about 85% seen once. The chain combines TRBV9 with TRBJ1-1; D remains unclear. This TCR came from a woman aged 55-69 years with acute or convalescent COVID-19. Sequenced sample: peripheral blood. CDR3 DNA sequence: TGTGCCAGCAGCGTAGACTCTCGGGCTGAAGCTTTCTTT. Translation: CASSVDSRAEAFF.